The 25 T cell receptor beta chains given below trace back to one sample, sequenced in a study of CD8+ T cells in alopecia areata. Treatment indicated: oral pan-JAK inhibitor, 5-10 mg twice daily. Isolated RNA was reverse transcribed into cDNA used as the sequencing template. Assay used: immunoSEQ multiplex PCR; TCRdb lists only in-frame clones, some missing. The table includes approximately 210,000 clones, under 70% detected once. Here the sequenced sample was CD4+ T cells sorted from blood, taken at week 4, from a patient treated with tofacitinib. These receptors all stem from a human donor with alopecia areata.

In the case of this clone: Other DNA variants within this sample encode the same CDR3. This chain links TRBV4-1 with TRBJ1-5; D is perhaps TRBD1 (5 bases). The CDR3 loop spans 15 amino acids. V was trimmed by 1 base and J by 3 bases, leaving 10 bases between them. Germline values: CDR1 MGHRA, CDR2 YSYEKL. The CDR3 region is CASSQVRDSNQPQHF. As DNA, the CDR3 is TGCGCCAGCAGCCAAGTCCGGGACTCCAATCAGCCCCAGCATTTT.

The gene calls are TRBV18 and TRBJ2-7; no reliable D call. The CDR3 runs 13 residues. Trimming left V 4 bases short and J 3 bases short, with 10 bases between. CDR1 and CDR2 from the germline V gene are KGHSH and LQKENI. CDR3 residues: CASSLARYYEQYF. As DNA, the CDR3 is TGTGCCAGCTCACTCGCCAGGTACTACGAGCAGTACTTC.

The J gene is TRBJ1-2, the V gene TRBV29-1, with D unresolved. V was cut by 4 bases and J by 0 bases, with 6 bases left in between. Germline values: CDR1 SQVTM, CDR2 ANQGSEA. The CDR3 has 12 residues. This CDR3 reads CSVVTPNYGYTF. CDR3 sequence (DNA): TGCAGCGTTGTTACACCTAACTATGGCTACACCTTC.

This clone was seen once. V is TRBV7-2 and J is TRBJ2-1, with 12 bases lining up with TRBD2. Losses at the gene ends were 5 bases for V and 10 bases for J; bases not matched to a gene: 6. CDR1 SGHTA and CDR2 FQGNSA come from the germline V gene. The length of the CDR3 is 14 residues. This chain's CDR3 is CASSTGLAGNEQFF. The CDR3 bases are TGTGCCAGCAGCACTGGACTAGCGGGGAACGAGCAGTTCTTC.

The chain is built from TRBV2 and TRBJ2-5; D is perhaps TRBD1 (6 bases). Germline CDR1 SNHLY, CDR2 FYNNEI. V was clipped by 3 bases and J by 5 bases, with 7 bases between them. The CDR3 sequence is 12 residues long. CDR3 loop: CASSEGAETQYF. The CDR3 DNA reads TGTGCCAGCAGTGAGGGGGCGGAGACCCAGTACTTC.

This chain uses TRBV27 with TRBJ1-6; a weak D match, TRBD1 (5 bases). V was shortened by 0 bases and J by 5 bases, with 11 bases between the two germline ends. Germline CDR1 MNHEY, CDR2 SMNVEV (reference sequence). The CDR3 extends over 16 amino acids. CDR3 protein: CASSLSQDINNSPLHF. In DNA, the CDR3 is TGTGCCAGCAGTTTATCGCAGGACATCAATAATTCACCCCTCCACTTT.

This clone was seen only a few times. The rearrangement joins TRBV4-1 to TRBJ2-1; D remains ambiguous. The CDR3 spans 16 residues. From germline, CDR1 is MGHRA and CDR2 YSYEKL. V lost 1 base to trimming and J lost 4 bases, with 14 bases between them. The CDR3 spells CASSQVNLVAYNEQFF. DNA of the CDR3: TGCGCCAGCAGCCAAGTTAACCTTGTCGCTTACAATGAGCAGTTCTTC.

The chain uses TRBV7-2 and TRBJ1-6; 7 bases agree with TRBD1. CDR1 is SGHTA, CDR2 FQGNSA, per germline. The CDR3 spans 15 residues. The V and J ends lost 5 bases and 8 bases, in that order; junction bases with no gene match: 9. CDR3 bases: TGTGCCAGCAGCCCCGCCGGGACAGAGTATTCACCCCTCCACTTT. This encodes CASSPAGTEYSPLHF.

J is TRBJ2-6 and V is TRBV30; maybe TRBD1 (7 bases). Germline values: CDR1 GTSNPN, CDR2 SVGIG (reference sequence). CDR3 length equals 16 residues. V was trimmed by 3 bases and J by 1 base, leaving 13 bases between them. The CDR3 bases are TGTGCCTGGAGCACGGGGGACAGATCTGGGGCCAACGTCCTGACTTTC. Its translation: CAWSTGDRSGANVLTF.

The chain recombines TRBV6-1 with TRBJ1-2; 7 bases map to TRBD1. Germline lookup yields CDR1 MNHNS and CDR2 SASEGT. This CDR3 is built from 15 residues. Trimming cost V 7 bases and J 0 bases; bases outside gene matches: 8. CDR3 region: CASTSGDSPNYGYTF. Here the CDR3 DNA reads TGTGCCAGCACTAGTGGGGACAGCCCTAACTATGGCTACACCTTC.

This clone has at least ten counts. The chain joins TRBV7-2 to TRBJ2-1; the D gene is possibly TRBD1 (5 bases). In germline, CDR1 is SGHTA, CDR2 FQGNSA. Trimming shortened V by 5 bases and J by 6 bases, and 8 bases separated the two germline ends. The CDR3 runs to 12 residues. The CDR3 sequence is CASSRRGNEQFF. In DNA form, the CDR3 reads TGTGCCAGCAGCCGAAGGGGCAATGAGCAGTTCTTC. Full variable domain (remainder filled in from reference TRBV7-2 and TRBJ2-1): GAGVSQSPSNKVTEKGKDVELRCDPISGHTALYWYRQSLGQGLEFLIYFQGNSAPDKSGLPSDRFSAERTGGSVSTLTIQRTQQEDSAVYLCASSRRGNEQFFGPGTRLTVL.

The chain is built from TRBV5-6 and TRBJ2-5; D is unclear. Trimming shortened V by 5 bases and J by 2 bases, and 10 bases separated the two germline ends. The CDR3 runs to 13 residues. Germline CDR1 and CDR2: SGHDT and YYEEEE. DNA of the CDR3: TGTGCCAGCAGGCCGGGCAGACAAGAGACCCAGTACTTC. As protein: CASRPGRQETQYF.

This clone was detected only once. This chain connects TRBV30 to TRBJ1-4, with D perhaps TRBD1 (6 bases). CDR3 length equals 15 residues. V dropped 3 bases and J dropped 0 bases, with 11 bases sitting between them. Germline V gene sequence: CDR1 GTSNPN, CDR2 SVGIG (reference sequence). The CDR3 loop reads CAWRRTAATNEKLFF. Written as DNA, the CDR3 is TGTGCCTGGAGGAGGACAGCCGCAACTAATGAAAAACTGTTTTTT.

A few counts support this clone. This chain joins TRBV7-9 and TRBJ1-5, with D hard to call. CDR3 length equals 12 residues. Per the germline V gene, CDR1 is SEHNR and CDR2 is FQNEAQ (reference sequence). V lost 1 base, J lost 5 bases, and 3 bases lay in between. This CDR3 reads CASSLGYQPQHF. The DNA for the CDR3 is TGTGCCAGCAGCTTAGGGTATCAGCCCCAGCATTTT. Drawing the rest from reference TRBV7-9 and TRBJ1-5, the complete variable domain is DTGVSQNPRHKITKRGQNVTFRCDPISEHNRLYWYRQTLGQGPEFLTYFQNEAQLEKSRLLSDRFSAERPKGSFSTLEIQRTEQGDSAMYLCASSLGYQPQHFGDGTRLSIL.

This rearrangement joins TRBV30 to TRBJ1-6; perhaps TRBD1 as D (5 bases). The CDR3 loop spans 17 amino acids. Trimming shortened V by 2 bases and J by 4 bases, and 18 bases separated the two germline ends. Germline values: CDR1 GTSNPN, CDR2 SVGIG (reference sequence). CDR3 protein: CAWSPGWGAEYNSPLHF. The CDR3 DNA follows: TGTGCCTGGAGTCCGGGCTGGGGCGCGGAGTATAATTCACCCCTCCACTTT.

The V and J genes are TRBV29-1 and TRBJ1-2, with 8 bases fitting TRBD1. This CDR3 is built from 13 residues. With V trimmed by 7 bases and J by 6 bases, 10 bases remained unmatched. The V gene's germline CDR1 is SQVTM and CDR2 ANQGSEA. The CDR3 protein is CSALRTGSDGYTF. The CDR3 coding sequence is TGCAGCGCTTTGAGGACAGGGAGCGATGGCTACACCTTC. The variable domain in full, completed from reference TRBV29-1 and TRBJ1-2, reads SAVISQKPSRDICQRGTSLTIQCQVDSQVTMMFWYRQQPGQSLTLIATANQGSEATYESGFVIDKFPISRPNLTFSTLTVSNMSPEDSSIYLCSALRTGSDGYTFGSGTRLTVV.

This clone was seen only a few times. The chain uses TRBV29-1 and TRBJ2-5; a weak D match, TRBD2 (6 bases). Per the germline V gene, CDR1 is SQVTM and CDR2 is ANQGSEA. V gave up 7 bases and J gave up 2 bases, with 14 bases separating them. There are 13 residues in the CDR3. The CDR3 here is CSAPGGPQETQYF. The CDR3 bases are TGCAGCGCCCCTGGAGGGCCTCAAGAGACCCAGTACTTC.

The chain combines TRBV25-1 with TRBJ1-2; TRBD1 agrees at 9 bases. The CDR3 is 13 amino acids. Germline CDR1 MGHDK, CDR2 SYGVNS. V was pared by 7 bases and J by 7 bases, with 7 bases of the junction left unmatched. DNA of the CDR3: TGTGCCAGCAATTTCGGGACAGGGTCTGGCTACACCTTC. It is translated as CASNFGTGSGYTF.

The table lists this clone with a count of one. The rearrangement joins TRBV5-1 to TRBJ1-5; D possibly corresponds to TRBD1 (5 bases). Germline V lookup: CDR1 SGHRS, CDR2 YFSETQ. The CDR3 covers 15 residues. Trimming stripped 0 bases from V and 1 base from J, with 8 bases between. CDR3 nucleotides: TGCGCCAGCAGCTTGGATGGGGCAAGCAATCAGCCCCAGCATTTT. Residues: CASSLDGASNQPQHF. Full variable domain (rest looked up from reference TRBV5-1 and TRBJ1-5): KAGVTQTPRYLIKTRGQQVTLSCSPISGHRSVSWYQQTPGQGLQFLFEYFSETQRNKGNFPGRFSGRQFSNSRSEMNVSTLELGDSALYLCASSLDGASNQPQHFGDGTRLSIL.

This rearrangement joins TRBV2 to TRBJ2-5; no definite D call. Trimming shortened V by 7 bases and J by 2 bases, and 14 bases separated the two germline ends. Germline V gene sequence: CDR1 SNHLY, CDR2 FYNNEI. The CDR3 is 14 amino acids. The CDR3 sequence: CASMSRRSQETQYF. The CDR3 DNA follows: TGTGCCAGCATGTCTCGGCGTTCTCAAGAGACCCAGTACTTC.

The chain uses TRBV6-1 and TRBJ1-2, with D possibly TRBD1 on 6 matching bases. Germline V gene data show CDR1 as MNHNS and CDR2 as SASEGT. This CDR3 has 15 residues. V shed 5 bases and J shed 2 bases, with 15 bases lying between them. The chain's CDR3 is CASSSLDRRNYGYTF. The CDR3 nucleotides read TGTGCCAGCAGTTCTCTTGACAGGCGAAACTATGGCTACACCTTC.

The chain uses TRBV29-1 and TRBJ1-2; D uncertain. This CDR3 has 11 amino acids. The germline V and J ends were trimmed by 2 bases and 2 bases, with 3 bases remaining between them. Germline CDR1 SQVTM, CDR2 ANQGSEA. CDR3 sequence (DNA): TGCAGCGTTGAAACAAACTATGGCTACACCTTC. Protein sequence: CSVETNYGYTF.

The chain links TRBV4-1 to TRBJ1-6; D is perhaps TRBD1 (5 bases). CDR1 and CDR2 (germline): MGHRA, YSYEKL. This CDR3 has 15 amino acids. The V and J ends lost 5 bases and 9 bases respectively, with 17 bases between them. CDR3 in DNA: TGCGCCAGCAGCAAACCGGGACCCGGTGGTTCACCCCTCCACTTT. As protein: CASSKPGPGGSPLHF.

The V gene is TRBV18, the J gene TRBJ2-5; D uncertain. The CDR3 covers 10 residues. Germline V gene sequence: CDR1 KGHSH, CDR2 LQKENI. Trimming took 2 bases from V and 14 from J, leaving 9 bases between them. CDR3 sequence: CASSPVGRYF. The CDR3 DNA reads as TGTGCCAGCTCACCAGTGGGAAGATACTTC.

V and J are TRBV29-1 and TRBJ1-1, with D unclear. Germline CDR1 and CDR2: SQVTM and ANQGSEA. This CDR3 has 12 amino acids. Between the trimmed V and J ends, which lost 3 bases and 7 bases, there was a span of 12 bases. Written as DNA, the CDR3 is TGCAGCGTTGATCCAATGTTCGGTGAAGCTTTCTTT. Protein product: CSVDPMFGEAFF. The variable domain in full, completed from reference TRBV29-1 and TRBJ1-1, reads SAVISQKPSRDICQRGTSLTIQCQVDSQVTMMFWYRQQPGQSLTLIATANQGSEATYESGFVIDKFPISRPNLTFSTLTVSNMSPEDSSIYLCSVDPMFGEAFFGQGTRLTVV.